The rows below give T cell receptor beta chains drawn from one sample of a study of T cell changes during pregnancy in multiple sclerosis. Using immunoSEQ multiplex PCR, the repertoire was profiled, and TCRdb retains in-frame clones only, with some absent. The sample includes fewer than 85,000 clones, about 91% seen only once; the top ten take approximately 2%. The sample consisted of peripheral blood, taken before pregnancy. These TCRs come from a female donor with multiple sclerosis, enrolled in a pregnancy study. Each CDR3 is given with its conserved first and last residue. D genes are given only for firm matches. A row's size may be missing; if present it is once, few, many or a size class.

size	V	J	D	DNA	CDR3
.	TRBV5-8	TRBJ2-1	TRBD2	TGTGCCAGCAGCAAAAAAATATATAGCGGGGGGCGTTACAATGAGCAGTTCTTC	CASSKKIYSGGRYNEQFF
.	TRBV5-1	TRBJ2-1	TRBD2	TGCGCCAGCAGCTTCGGCGGGGGCTACAATGAGCAGTTCTTC	CASSFGGGYNEQFF
.	TRBV7-2	TRBJ2-7	TRBD1	TGTGCCAGCAGCTGGACAGGGGCCGCCTCCTACGAGCAGTACTTC	CASSWTGAASYEQYF
.	TRBV2	TRBJ2-7	TRBD1	TGTGCCAGCAGTGCAAGGGCGGGCAGGGGGAAGTCCTACGAGCAGTACTTC	CASSARAGRGKSYEQYF
once	TRBV30	TRBJ2-3	.	TGTGCCTGTACTGTGCGGAGCACAGATACGCAGTATTTT	CACTVRSTDTQYF
.	TRBV20-1	TRBJ2-7	.	TGCAGTGCTAGGGTGGAGGGCGAGCAGTACTTC	CSARVEGEQYF
.	TRBV28	TRBJ2-5	TRBD1	TGTGCCAGCAGACCTCGGACAGGGAGGCAAGAGACCCAGTACTTC	CASRPRTGRQETQYF
.	TRBV7-9	TRBJ1-2	TRBD1	TGTGCCAGCCGCAGACCGGTCCGGGACAGGGGACGAGATGGCTACACCTTC	CASRRPVRDRGRDGYTF
few	TRBV30	TRBJ1-1	.	TGTGCCTGGGGCCAGGGCGGCGCTGAAGCTTTCTTT	CAWGQGGAEAFF
.	TRBV30	TRBJ1-5	TRBD1	TGTGCCTGGAGGGGGACAGGGGTTCAGCCCCAGCATTTT	CAWRGTGVQPQHF
.	TRBV5-5	TRBJ1-2	.	TGTGCCAGCAGCCCGGACAGTGGGTATGGCTACACCTTC	CASSPDSGYGYTF
.	TRBV2	TRBJ1-1	.	TGTGCCAGCAGTGACAGGACATTGAACACTGAAGCTTTCTTT	CASSDRTLNTEAFF
.	TRBV18	TRBJ1-1	.	TGTGCCAGCTCACCTCATACTGCCGCGCGGGCTGGGCTGAACACTGAAGCTTTCTTT	CASSPHTAARAGLNTEAFF
.	TRBV4-3	TRBJ1-1	TRBD1	TGCGCCAGCAGCGGCCGGACAGGGGGCGAAGGTGGAGGCGAGGCTTTCTTT	CASSGRTGGEGGGEAFF
.	TRBV28	TRBJ1-1	.	TGTGCCAGCAGGGCGACAGGATGGAACACTGAAGCTTTCTTT	CASRATGWNTEAFF
.	TRBV6-1	TRBJ1-4	.	TGTGCCAGCAGTGAATTTAGTATGTACACTAATGAAAAACTGTTTTTT	CASSEFSMYTNEKLFF
.	TRBV19	TRBJ1-2	.	TGTGCCAGTAGTCGGGACAAGGATTACTTCTATGGCTACACCTTC	CASSRDKDYFYGYTF
once	TRBV7-9	TRBJ1-1	.	TGTGCCAGCAGCTTAGTGCGGCAAACTGCTGAAGCTTTCTTT	CASSLVRQTAEAFF
.	TRBV30	TRBJ2-3	TRBD2	TGTGCCTGGAGTGTACTCGGGAGGGACACAGATACGCAGTATTTT	CAWSVLGRDTDTQYF